Listed below are T cell receptor beta chains from one sample, sequenced in a study of blood T cell repertoires in COVID-19. Sequencing used immunoSEQ multiplex PCR; TCRdb keeps in-frame clones, though not all of them. This sample has over 100,000 clones, with over 70% found just once. Sequencing input: peripheral blood. The receptors derive from a human donor in a cohort sampled during active or convalescent COVID-19. CDR3s include the opening cysteine and the closing phenylalanine or tryptophan. Each record gives: D gene, V gene, J gene, CDR3 protein, CDR3 DNA. The D gene is left open where the match is weak.

NA,TRBV12-3/TRBV12-4,TRBJ1-2,CASTHTEMDGYTF,TGTGCCAGCACCCATACAGAAATGGATGGCTACACCTTC
TRBD1,TRBV15,TRBJ1-2,CATSSEGTGGPYGYTF,TGTGCCACCAGCAGCGAAGGGACAGGGGGCCCCTATGGCTACACCTTC
NA,TRBV6-2/TRBV6-3,TRBJ2-1,CASSRDHEQFF,TGTGCCAGCAGCAGAGATCATGAGCAGTTCTTC
NA,TRBV6-5,TRBJ2-1,CASTYRGNNEQFF,TGTGCCAGCACCTACCGGGGGAACAATGAGCAGTTCTTC
TRBD2,TRBV7-3,TRBJ2-2,CASSASGRTQAGELFF,TGTGCCAGCAGCGCTAGCGGGAGGACCCAGGCCGGGGAGCTGTTTTTT
NA,TRBV21-1,TRBJ2-7,CASSKRTGRTYEQYF,TGTGCCAGCAGCAAAAGGACAGGGAGGACCTACGAGCAGTACTTC
TRBD1,TRBV10-3,TRBJ2-7,CAIGTGGYEQYF,TGTGCCATTGGGACAGGTGGCTACGAGCAGTACTTC
TRBD1,TRBV5-3,TRBJ1-2,CARSLAPGQGARRGYTF,TGTGCCAGAAGCTTAGCCCCGGGACAGGGGGCGCGACGCGGCTACACCTTC
NA,TRBV30,TRBJ1-6,CAWSRRTDNSPLHF,TGTGCCTGGAGTCGCCGGACAGATAATTCACCCCTCCACTTT
TRBD1,TRBV29-1,TRBJ1-2,CSVGDRGDYGYTF,TGCAGCGTTGGGGACAGGGGAGACTATGGCTACACCTTC
TRBD1,TRBV5-1,TRBJ2-7,CASSQDRGSSYEQYF,TGCGCCAGCAGCCAGGACAGGGGATCCTCCTACGAGCAGTACTTC
NA,TRBV7-2,TRBJ2-3,CASSSQRSTDTQYF,TGTGCCAGCAGCTCCCAGCGGAGCACAGATACGCAGTATTTT
NA,TRBV9,TRBJ1-1,CASSEGQNTEAFF,TGTGCCAGCAGCGAGGGACAGAACACTGAAGCTTTCTTT
TRBD1,TRBV15,TRBJ2-1,CATSKPQQGANEQFF,TGTGCCACCAGCAAACCACAACAGGGGGCCAATGAGCAGTTCTTC
NA,TRBV6-2/TRBV6-3,TRBJ2-7,CASSYSSLLFTEQYF,TGTGCCAGCAGTTACTCGAGTTTGTTGTTTACCGAGCAGTACTTC
NA,TRBV6-2/TRBV6-3,TRBJ1-6,CASSYLQGINYNSPLHF,TGTGCCAGCAGTTACCTCCAGGGGATTAATTATAATTCACCCCTCCACTTT